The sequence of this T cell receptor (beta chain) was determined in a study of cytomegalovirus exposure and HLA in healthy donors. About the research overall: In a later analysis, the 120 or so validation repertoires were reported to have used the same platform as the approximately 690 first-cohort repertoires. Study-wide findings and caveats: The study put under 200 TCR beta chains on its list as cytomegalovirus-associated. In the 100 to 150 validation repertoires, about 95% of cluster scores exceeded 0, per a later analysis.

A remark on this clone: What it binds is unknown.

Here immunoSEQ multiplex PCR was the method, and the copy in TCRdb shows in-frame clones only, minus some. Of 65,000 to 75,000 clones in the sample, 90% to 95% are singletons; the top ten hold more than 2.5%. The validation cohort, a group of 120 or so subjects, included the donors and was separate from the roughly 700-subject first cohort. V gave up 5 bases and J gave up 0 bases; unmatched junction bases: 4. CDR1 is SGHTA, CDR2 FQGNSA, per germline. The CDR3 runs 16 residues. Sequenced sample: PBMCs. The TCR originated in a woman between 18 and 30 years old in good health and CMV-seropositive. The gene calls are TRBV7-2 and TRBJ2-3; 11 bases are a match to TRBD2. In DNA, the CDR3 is TGTGCCAGCAGCCCCTGGACTAGCGGGAGCACAGATACGCAGTATTTT. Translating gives CASSPWTSGSTDTQYF.